These 9 T cell receptor beta chains originate from one sample sequenced in a study of cytomegalovirus exposure and HLA in healthy donors (dated by TCRdb to between 2016 and 2019). The library was generated by the immunoSEQ multiplex PCR assay. For the multiplex PCR, a mixture combining 60 forward primers for TCR Vbeta segments and 13 reverse primers for TCR Jbeta segments was used. This is the immuneACCESS table as TCRdb keeps it, with only in-frame sequences that have V and J called. A part of the clones is gone; compared with another copy, unresolved V genes explain less than half, and the rest is unexplained. The sample table contains some 150,000 clones; only one count was recorded for roughly 80% of them. 9.5% to 15% of the sample comes from the top ten. The specimen sequenced was PBMCs. These receptors were obtained from a man younger than 45 in good health and CMV-seropositive.

The chain carries TRBV5-6 and TRBJ2-3; a possible D gene is TRBD2 (5 bases). Per the germline V gene, CDR1 is SGHDT and CDR2 is YYEEEE. The CDR3 has 15 residues. V dropped 4 bases and J dropped 2 bases, with 14 bases sitting between them. The CDR3 spells CASSRGVDLTDTQYF. CDR3 in DNA: TGTGCCAGCAGCCGGGGAGTTGACCTCACAGATACGCAGTATTTT.

The V gene is TRBV5-8, the J gene TRBJ2-2; 10 bases are shared with TRBD2. The CDR3 has 16 amino acids. V dropped 1 base and J dropped 4; count of bases not matched to a gene: 4. CDR1 is SGHTS and CDR2 is YDEGEE in the germline V gene. CDR3 sequence: CASSLTSGTVTGELFF. The CDR3, as DNA: TGTGCCAGCAGCTTGACTAGCGGGACCGTCACCGGGGAGCTGTTTTTT. Supplemented by reference TRBV5-8 and TRBJ2-2, the full variable domain reads EAGVTQSPTHLIKTRGQQATLRCSPISGHTSVYWYQQALGLGLQFLLWYDEGEERNRGNFPPRFSGRQFPNYSSELNVNALELEDSALYLCASSLTSGTVTGELFFGEGSRLTVL.

The V and J genes are TRBV6-5 and TRBJ2-7; D not resolved. With 6 bases removed from V and 2 bases from J, the gap between germline ends came to 14 bases. The CDR3 runs 14 residues. CDR1 is MNHEY and CDR2 is SVGAGI in the germline V gene. CDR3 protein: CASSPQGGTYEQYF. CDR3 DNA: TGTGCCAGCAGCCCCCAAGGCGGAACCTACGAGCAGTACTTC.

The chain carries TRBV6-1 and TRBJ1-2; weak D call: TRBD1 (6 bases). This CDR3 spans 13 amino acids. CDR1 and CDR2 (germline): MNHNS, SASEGT. Trimming cost V 8 bases and J 8 bases, with 18 bases left between them. Here the CDR3 reads CASGEGGLGGYTF. The CDR3 nucleotides read TGTGCCAGCGGGGAGGGGGGGCTGGGGGGCTACACCTTC.

Here the CDR3 DNA reads TGTGCCAGCGCCACAGGGGGTGTCTACGAGCAGTACTTC. This translates into CASATGGVYEQYF. The chain is built from TRBV28 and TRBJ2-5, with 8 bases matching TRBD1. The J call may not be correct, given that the DNA end is closer to TRBJ2-7. Germline V gives CDR1 MDHEN, CDR2 SYDVKM. The CDR3 runs 13 residues.

This chain joins TRBV10-3 and TRBJ2-7; maybe TRBD1 (5 bases). Germline CDR1 reads ENHRY; CDR2 reads SYGVKD. This CDR3 has 13 amino acids. V lost 4 bases, J lost 2 bases, and 9 bases lay in between. CDR3 DNA: TGTGCCATCAGTGTAGGCAGGGCCTACGAGCAGTACTTC. Protein: CAISVGRAYEQYF.

The V and J genes are TRBV5-1 and TRBJ1-4; no clear D gene. Trimming removed 6 bases from V and 2 bases from J, with 14 bases in between. From germline, CDR1 is SGHRS and CDR2 YFSETQ. CDR3 size: 15 residues. In DNA, the CDR3 is TGCGCCAGCACCCGGGCCCGAGGGACTAATGAAAAACTGTTTTTT. Its protein is CASTRARGTNEKLFF. The variable domain in full, completed from reference TRBV5-1 and TRBJ1-4, reads KAGVTQTPRYLIKTRGQQVTLSCSPISGHRSVSWYQQTPGQGLQFLFEYFSETQRNKGNFPGRFSGRQFSNSRSEMNVSTLELGDSALYLCASTRARGTNEKLFFGSGTQLSVL.

The chain couples TRBV2 to TRBJ2-1; D is unresolved. CDR1 is SNHLY and CDR2 is FYNNEI in the germline V gene. The CDR3 is made up of 14 amino acids. Trimming left V 2 bases short and J 10 bases short, with 15 bases between. The CDR3 DNA follows: TGTGCCAGCAGTGAAAGTCGGAATACAGTGGAGCAGTTCTTC. As protein: CASSESRNTVEQFF. The whole variable domain, filled in from reference TRBV2 and TRBJ2-1, reads EPEVTQTPSHQVTQMGQEVILRCVPISNHLYFYWYRQILGQKVEFLVSFYNNEISEKSEIFDDQFSVERPDGSNFTLKIRSTKLEDSAMYFCASSESRNTVEQFFGPGTRLTVL.

The chain employs TRBV6-1 and TRBJ2-3; the match to TRBD2 covers 9 bases. Germline values: CDR1 MNHNS, CDR2 SASEGT. V shed 8 bases and J 8 bases; nucleotides not matched to a gene: 11. This CDR3 is built from 14 residues. The CDR3 sequence: CASGPSGVSGTQYF. The CDR3 coding sequence is TGTGCCAGCGGGCCTAGCGGGGTTTCGGGTACGCAGTATTTT.